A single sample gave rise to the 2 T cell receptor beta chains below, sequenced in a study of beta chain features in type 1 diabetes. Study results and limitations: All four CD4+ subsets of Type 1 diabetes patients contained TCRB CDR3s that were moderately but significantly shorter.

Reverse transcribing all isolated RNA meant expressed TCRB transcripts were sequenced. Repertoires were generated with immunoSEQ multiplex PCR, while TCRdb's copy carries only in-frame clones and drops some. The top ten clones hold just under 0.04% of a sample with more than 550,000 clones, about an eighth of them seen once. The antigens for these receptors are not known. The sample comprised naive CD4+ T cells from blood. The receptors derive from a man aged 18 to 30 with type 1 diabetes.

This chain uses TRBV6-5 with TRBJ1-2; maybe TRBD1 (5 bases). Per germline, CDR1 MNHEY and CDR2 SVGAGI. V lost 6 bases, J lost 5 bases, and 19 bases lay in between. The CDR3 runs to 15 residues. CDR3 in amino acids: CASSRTRDSVYGYTF. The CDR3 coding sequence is TGTGCCAGCAGCCGCACTCGTGACAGCGTTTATGGCTACACCTTC.

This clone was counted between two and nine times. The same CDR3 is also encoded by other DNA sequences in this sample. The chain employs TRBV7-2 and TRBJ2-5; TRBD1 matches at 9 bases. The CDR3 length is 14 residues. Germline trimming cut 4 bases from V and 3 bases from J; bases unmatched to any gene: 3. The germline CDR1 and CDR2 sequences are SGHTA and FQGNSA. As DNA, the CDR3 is TGTGCCAGCAGCTCCCGGACAGGGGAAGAGACCCAGTACTTC. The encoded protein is CASSSRTGEETQYF. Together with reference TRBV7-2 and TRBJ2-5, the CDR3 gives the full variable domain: GAGVSQSPSNKVTEKGKDVELRCDPISGHTALYWYRQSLGQGLEFLIYFQGNSAPDKSGLPSDRFSAERTGGSVSTLTIQRTQQEDSAVYLCASSSRTGEETQYFGPGTRLLVL.